This passage covers 13 T cell receptor beta chains from one sample sequenced in a study of T cells after yellow fever vaccination. TCRdb used MiXCR to reprocess the 5' RACE reads, holding one entry per CDR3 protein. The sample yields about 240,000 distinct CDR3 sequences, 6.9% seen once. The sequences come from CD4+ T cells sorted from PBMCs, collected 15 days after the yellow fever booster vaccination. The source is a man younger than 40 who received the YFV17D yellow fever vaccine.

This clonotype was seen once. This rearrangement joins TRBV6-5 to TRBJ2-1; 8 bases agree with TRBD2. The CDR3 is 18 residues long. The germline gives CDR1 MNHEY, CDR2 SVGAGI. Trimming took 2 bases from V and 0 from J; bases not matched to a gene: 9. The CDR3 here is CASSYRAGGLGSYNEQFF. Written as DNA, the CDR3 is TGTGCCAGCAGTTACCGCGCGGGAGGCCTAGGCTCCTACAATGAGCAGTTCTTC.

This clonotype was observed a handful of times. The chain joins TRBV12-3 or TRBV12-4 to TRBJ1-3; D not resolved. The V gene lost 8 bases and the J gene lost 0 bases, with 11 bases spanning the gap. CDR3 size: 14 residues. In nucleotides, the CDR3 is TGTGCCAGCCCTGAAGGCTACTCTGGAAACACCATATATTTT. This translates into CASPEGYSGNTIYF.

V is TRBV7-8 and J is TRBJ1-3; TRBD1 might be the D (6 bases). Germline assignment: CDR1 SGHVS and CDR2 FQNEAQ. The germline V and J ends were trimmed by 1 base and 4 bases, with 11 bases remaining between them. The CDR3 loop spans 15 amino acids. Here the CDR3 DNA reads TGTGCCAGCAGCTTAGTGGACAGTGGGGGAAACACCATATATTTT. Encoded protein: CASSLVDSGGNTIYF.

The chain couples TRBV15 to TRBJ2-1; TRBD2 aligns across 7 bases. J was trimmed by 2 bases and V by 4 bases; bases with no gene match: 8. The length of the CDR3 is 16 residues. Germline CDR1 is LNHNV and CDR2 is YYDKDF (reference sequence). The DNA for the CDR3 is TGTGCCACCAGCAACCGCGGGAGAGGGCCCTACAATGAGCAGTTCTTC. Translated: CATSNRGRGPYNEQFF.

This clonotype was observed at least ten times. V is TRBV7-2 and J is TRBJ1-6; D remains unclear. This CDR3 spans 13 amino acids. V was pared by 8 bases and J by 8 bases, with 13 bases between. The germline gives CDR1 SGHTA, CDR2 FQGNSA. The CDR3 here is CASGLLGDSPLHF. The CDR3 coding sequence is TGTGCCAGCGGACTGCTTGGAGATTCACCCCTCCACTTT.

This clonotype was observed a few times. This rearrangement joins TRBV14 to TRBJ2-1, with 9 nucleotides matching TRBD2. CDR3 length equals 16 residues. CDR1 and CDR2 from the germline V gene are SGHDN and FVKESK. With V trimmed by 5 bases and J by 6 bases, 11 bases remained unmatched. CDR3 DNA: TGTGCCAGCAGCGAGCGTAGCGGGAGCGCGTCCAATGAGCAGTTCTTC. This gives the protein CASSERSGSASNEQFF.

The chain employs TRBV20-1 and TRBJ2-7; a possible D gene is TRBD1 (6 bases). The V end lost 3 bases, the J end lost 3 bases, and 18 bases lay between the germline ends. The CDR3 consists of 15 residues. Germline V CDR1 and CDR2: DFQATT, SNEGSKA (reference sequence). Written as DNA, the CDR3 is TGCAGTGCTAGCTCACAGGGCCGTCCTAACTACGAGCAGTACTTC. This translates into CSASSQGRPNYEQYF.

The chain links TRBV5-5 to TRBJ2-1; D call uncertain. The CDR3 length is 15 residues. Trimming stripped 4 bases from V and 5 bases from J, with 16 bases between. Germline CDR1 reads SGHKS; CDR2 reads YYEKEE (reference sequence). The CDR3 reads CASSVGRTQHNEQFF. The CDR3 DNA reads TGTGCCAGCAGCGTGGGTCGGACCCAGCACAATGAGCAGTTCTTC.

This clonotype came up a few times. This CDR3 reads CASRAGSGRAVGELFF. DNA for the CDR3: TGTGCCAGTAGAGCTGGTAGCGGGAGGGCTGTCGGGGAGCTGTTTTTT. This chain joins TRBV19 and TRBJ2-2; TRBD2 agrees at 11 bases. Trimming removed 6 bases from V and 7 bases from J; junction bases left unmatched: 10. This CDR3 spans 16 amino acids. Germline assignment: CDR1 LNHDA and CDR2 SQIVND (reference sequence).

This clonotype was found a few times. The V and J genes are TRBV5-4 and TRBJ2-1; D is unresolved. V lost 6 bases and J lost 0, with 10 bases in between. Germline CDR1 is SGHNT and CDR2 is YYREEE (reference sequence). The CDR3 has 14 residues. The CDR3 DNA sequence: TGTGCCAGCACCCTCTACAGCTCCTACAATGAGCAGTTCTTC. This gives the protein CASTLYSSYNEQFF.

The CDR3 region has the DNA TGTGCCAGCGGGGGGGGACTAGCGGGAGATTCGGGCGGCGAGCAGTACTTC. Translated: CASGGGLAGDSGGEQYF. The V call is TRBV6-1, the J call TRBJ2-7; 14 nucleotides match TRBD2. V trimming: 8 bases; J trimming: 6 bases; junction bases outside the gene matches: 15. Germline V gene lookup returns CDR1 MNHNS and CDR2 SASEGT. The CDR3 consists of 17 residues.

This clonotype was seen only a few times. The chain carries TRBV20-1 and TRBJ2-1; 10 nucleotides match TRBD2. V was clipped by 3 bases and J by 6 bases; unmatched bases: 14. The germline CDR1 and CDR2 sequences are DFQATT and SNEGSKA (reference sequence). The CDR3 length is 17 residues. DNA for the CDR3: TGCAGTGCTAGCGCCCAACAGTTAGCGGGAGGCCTCAATGAGCAGTTCTTC. Its protein product is CSASAQQLAGGLNEQFF.

The CDR3 here is CASSRDYPGVNEQFF. DNA for the CDR3: TGTGCCAGCAGCCGGGACTACCCGGGGGTCAATGAGCAGTTCTTC. The rearrangement joins TRBV7-9 to TRBJ2-1, with 7 bases lining up with TRBD2. The trim removed 5 bases at V and 6 bases at J, leaving 10 bases unmatched. Germline V gene lookup returns CDR1 SEHNR and CDR2 FQNEAQ (reference sequence). This CDR3 is built from 15 residues.